This TCR beta chain comes out of a study of blood T cell repertoires in COVID-19. This clone was found once. The CDR3 runs 16 residues. Germline loops: CDR1 LNHNV, CDR2 YYDKDF (reference sequence). Between the trimmed V and J ends, which lost 1 base and 0 bases, there was a span of 12 bases. The protocol was immunoSEQ multiplex PCR, while the TCRdb copy is restricted to in-frame clones and leaves out a portion. This table holds hundreds of thousands of clones, about nine tenths found once. Residents of approximately 25 US areas, aged roughly 18 to 95 years, made up the participants. Participants had their cohort set by participant-reported clinical history.

The specimen sequenced was PBMCs or T cells enriched from blood (not recorded which). This rearrangement joins TRBV15 to TRBJ1-2; D is unclear. This clonotype was sampled from a man aged 50-60 years who had been exposed to COVID-19. The CDR3 here is CATSRAVGLANYGYTF. As DNA, the CDR3 is TGTGCCACCAGCAGAGCGGTCGGTCTAGCTAACTATGGCTACACCTTC.